This T cell receptor beta chain was identified in a study of blood T cell repertoires in COVID-19. Study context: Samples came from the United States, Italy and Spain, spanning acute and convalescent COVID-19. PBMCs, B-cell-depleted T cells, or T cells provided the cDNA or gDNA that made up the material.

Original methodology: Amplifying reference gene primers gave estimates of nucleated cell counts. TCRdb keeps only in-frame clones here, not all; method: immunoSEQ multiplex PCR. The D gene and trimming were derived from the DNA, and the V and J assignments and clone size from that table. The sample carries about 110,000 clones, around 80% recorded once. This CDR3 spans 15 amino acids. The germline gives CDR1 MGHDK, CDR2 SYGVNS. V shed 3 bases, J shed 4 bases, and the junction held 8 bases outside the gene matches. The chain has TRBV25-1 and TRBJ1-1; 7 nucleotides line up with TRBD1. This TCR came from a man aged 65 to 85 with acute or convalescent COVID-19. Material: peripheral blood. The CDR3 protein is CASSEPTTGSTEAFF. The CDR3 bases are TGTGCCAGCAGTGAGCCTACGACAGGGTCCACTGAAGCTTTCTTT.